These 4 T cell receptor beta chains came from one sample sequenced in a study of T cells in Graves' hyperthyroidism and ophthalmopathy. Amplified TCR beta CDR3 regions came from RNA transcripts. Carried out on the TCR CDR3, a first-round RT-PCR used the HTBI primer set. A single record per CDR3 protein comes from TCRdb applying MiXCR to the multiplex PCR reads. This sample yields 600,000 to 650,000 distinct CDR3 sequences, of which 15% to 20% are seen a single time; less than 4.5% belongs to the top ten. The sample consisted of blood. These TCRs come from a woman in her twenties or thirties with Graves' hyperthyroidism.

The chain joins TRBV4-1 to TRBJ1-4; no reliable D call. This CDR3 spans 15 amino acids. V was trimmed by 0 bases and J by 5 bases, leaving 10 bases between them. Germline values: CDR1 MGHRA, CDR2 YSYEKL. Here the CDR3 reads CASSQDAAANEKLFF. DNA of the CDR3: TGCGCCAGCAGCCAAGATGCAGCAGCAAATGAAAAACTGTTTTTT.

A word on this clonotype: A much larger clone lies one base from this, so it may be a read error. The chain employs TRBV6-5 and TRBJ2-7; no clear D gene. Per germline, CDR1 MNHEY and CDR2 SVGAGI. CDR3 length: 17 amino acids. Trimming took off 0 bases at V and 2 bases at J, with 17 bases between the two ends. The CDR3 DNA is TGTGCCAGCAGTTACTCCGGCGATACGGTGAGCCCCTACGAGCAGTACTTC. As protein: CASSYSGDTVSPYEQYF.

This clonotype turned up a few times. The CDR3 protein is CASSPSRTGGVAGELFF. The CDR3 DNA is TGTGCCAGCAGCCCCAGCCGGACAGGGGGGGTCGCCGGGGAGCTGTTTTTT. The V call is TRBV11-2, the J call TRBJ2-2; TRBD1 agrees at 10 bases. J lost 6 bases, V lost 5 bases, and 12 bases had no gene match. The CDR3 consists of 17 residues. Germline CDR1 and CDR2: SGHAT and FQNNGV.

This clonotype has more than one count but fewer than ten. The V and J genes are TRBV6-2 or TRBV6-3 and TRBJ2-2, with a tentative D call TRBD2 (6 bases). Germline V gene lookup returns CDR1 MNHEY and CDR2 SVGEGT. Trimming removed 3 bases from V and 6 bases from J, with 8 bases in between. The CDR3 runs to 13 residues. CDR3 in DNA: TGTGCCAGCAGTTATAGGGAGGCCGGGGAGCTGTTTTTT. Protein sequence: CASSYREAGELFF.